What follows are 18 T cell receptor beta chains derived from one specimen sequenced in a study of T cells after yellow fever vaccination. TCRdb redid the calling of the 5' RACE reads with MiXCR, one entry per CDR3 protein. The table records about 340,000 distinct CDR3 sequences, about 8.7% of them present only once. This specimen was PBMCs, taken on the day of the first yellow fever vaccination. Receptors originate from a young man who received the YFV17D yellow fever vaccine.

CDR3 protein: CAWSVGDTQYF. The DNA of the CDR3 is TGTGCCTGGAGTGTGGGAGATACGCAGTATTTT. The chain is built from TRBV30 and TRBJ2-3; D ambiguous. CDR1 is GTSNPN, CDR2 SVGIG, per germline (reference sequence). V was shortened by 0 bases and J by 5 bases, with 3 bases between the two germline ends. The CDR3 is 11 residues long.

The chain employs TRBV12-3 or TRBV12-4 and TRBJ1-1; the D is unclear. This CDR3 comprises 9 residues. Trimming removed 5 bases at V and 11 bases at J, with 6 bases between. Here the CDR3 DNA reads TGTGCCAGCAGTCCTCCCGCTTTCTTT. This codes for CASSPPAFF.

The gene calls are TRBV18 and TRBJ1-3; tentatively, D is TRBD1 (5 bases). The CDR3 sequence is 16 residues long. CDR1 KGHSH and CDR2 LQKENI come from the germline V gene. V was clipped by 1 base and J by 2 bases, with 12 bases between them. The CDR3: CASSPLTSGTGNTIYF. DNA for the CDR3: TGTGCCAGCTCACCACTTACTTCAGGGACTGGAAACACCATATATTTT.

This clonotype was observed a handful of times. J is TRBJ1-6 and V is TRBV4-1; D may be TRBD1 (6 bases). This CDR3 spans 14 amino acids. Germline V gives CDR1 MGHRA, CDR2 YSYEKL. Trimming left V 4 bases short and J 17 bases short, with 21 bases between. For the CDR3, the DNA is TGCGCCAGCAGCCCCATACTCCGGGACACGGCCTTCCACTTT. Translation: CASSPILRDTAFHF.

The chain is built from TRBV9 and TRBJ2-3, with TRBD2 as a possible D gene (6 bases). The CDR3 loop spans 16 amino acids. Germline CDR1 SGDLS, CDR2 YYNGEE. V was clipped by 5 bases and J by 0 bases, with 16 bases between them. Here the CDR3 reads CASSYRDFPSTDTQYF. The CDR3 DNA is TGTGCCAGCAGTTACCGGGACTTCCCTAGCACAGATACGCAGTATTTT. Drawing the rest from reference TRBV9 and TRBJ2-3, the complete variable domain is DSGVTQTPKHLITATGQRVTLRCSPRSGDLSVYWYQQSLDQGLQFLIQYYNGEERAKGNILERFSAQQFPDLHSELNLSSLELGDSALYFCASSYRDFPSTDTQYFGPGTRLTVL.

This clonotype was seen repeatedly, ten times or more. This chain uses TRBV19 with TRBJ2-7, with D perhaps matching TRBD1 or TRBD2 (6 bases each). CDR1 LNHDA and CDR2 SQIVND come from the germline V gene (reference sequence). The CDR3 is 15 residues long. Trimming left V 3 bases short and J 5 bases short, with 17 bases between. The CDR3 nucleotides read TGTGCCAGTAGTATCGGTTGGGGGGCGAGCCACGAGCAGTACTTC. Translation: CASSIGWGASHEQYF. The whole variable domain, filled in from reference TRBV19 and TRBJ2-7, reads DGGITQSPKYLFRKEGQNVTLSCEQNLNHDAMYWYRQDPGQGLRLIYYSQIVNDFQKGDIAEGYSVSREKKESFPLTVTSAQKNPTAFYLCASSIGWGASHEQYFGPGTRLTVT.

This clonotype was picked up many times. This chain links TRBV7-2 with TRBJ2-1; 7 bases align to TRBD1. Germline CDR1 is SGHTA and CDR2 is FQGNSA. V lost 4 bases, J lost 1 base, and 4 bases stayed unmatched. The CDR3 sequence is 15 residues long. This CDR3 is CASSSDRNSYNEQFF. CDR3 DNA: TGTGCCAGCAGCTCGGACAGGAATTCCTACAATGAGCAGTTCTTC.

CDR3 bases: TGTGCCAGCAGCCCGGACCTTTCCAATGAGCAGTTCTTC. It is translated as CASSPDLSNEQFF. The gene calls are TRBV12-3 or TRBV12-4 and TRBJ2-1; the D is unclear. The CDR3 runs 13 residues. The V and J ends lost 6 bases and 6 bases respectively, with 12 bases between them.

This clonotype occurred once. The chain employs TRBV3-1 and TRBJ2-6; the D gene is possibly TRBD1 (5 bases). The germline gives CDR1 LGHDT, CDR2 YNNKEL (reference sequence). Trimming removed 3 bases from V and 1 base from J, with 13 bases in between. This CDR3 spans 17 amino acids. The CDR3 sequence is CASSQRYAGSGANVLTF. The CDR3 region has the DNA TGTGCCAGCAGCCAGAGATATGCAGGGTCTGGGGCCAACGTCCTGACTTTC.

This clonotype was observed a few times. The chain is built from TRBV29-1 and TRBJ2-3, with TRBD2 identical over 9 bases. Losses at the gene ends were 2 bases for V and 0 bases for J; bases not matched to a gene: 15. Germline CDR1 and CDR2: SQVTM and ANQGSEA. This CDR3 comprises 19 residues. CDR3 protein: CSVELRGWVAGDSTDTQYF. The CDR3 DNA sequence: TGCAGCGTTGAATTGAGGGGTTGGGTAGCGGGGGATAGCACAGATACGCAGTATTTT.

In this sample, this clonotype turned up many times. V usage is TRBV28 and J usage is TRBJ2-3, with TRBD1 matching 8 bases. The CDR3 runs to 15 residues. Per germline, CDR1 MDHEN and CDR2 SYDVKM. V was clipped by 3 bases and J by 4 bases; unmatched bases: 6. The CDR3: CASSLTGDGADTQYF. The CDR3 bases are TGTGCCAGCAGTTTGACAGGGGATGGCGCAGATACGCAGTATTTT.

This clonotype was counted a few times. V gene TRBV25-1 combines with J gene TRBJ1-2, with 7 bases fitting TRBD1. The germline CDR1 and CDR2 sequences are MGHDK and SYGVNS. The CDR3 is made up of 13 amino acids. V was clipped by 6 bases and J by 8 bases; unmatched bases: 9. Here the CDR3 DNA reads TGTGCCAGCAGCCTCAGGACAGGCGGGGGCTACACCTTC. It is translated as CASSLRTGGGYTF.

The chain has TRBV12-3 or TRBV12-4 and TRBJ1-2; possibly TRBD1 for D (5 bases). V lost 7 bases and J lost 8, with 20 bases in between. The CDR3 sequence is 14 residues long. The CDR3, as DNA: TGTGCCAGCACCCTGGGCGGGGCCGGTGGGGGCTACACCTTC. This codes for CASTLGGAGGGYTF.

The V gene is TRBV19, the J gene TRBJ1-3; 8 bases align to TRBD1. The trim removed 5 bases at V and 0 bases at J, leaving 9 bases unmatched. Germline V gives CDR1 LNHDA, CDR2 SQIVND (reference sequence). The CDR3 runs 17 residues. CDR3 protein: CASSQLGQAISGNTIYF. CDR3 bases: TGTGCCAGTAGTCAACTGGGACAGGCAATCTCTGGAAACACCATATATTTT. The variable domain in full, completed from reference TRBV19 and TRBJ1-3, reads DGGITQSPKYLFRKEGQNVTLSCEQNLNHDAMYWYRQDPGQGLRLIYYSQIVNDFQKGDIAEGYSVSREKKESFPLTVTSAQKNPTAFYLCASSQLGQAISGNTIYFGEGSWLTVV.

The V call is TRBV27, the J call TRBJ1-4; perhaps TRBD1 as D (5 bases). V was pared by 4 bases and J by 3 bases, with 12 bases between. Per the germline V gene, CDR1 is MNHEY and CDR2 is SMNVEV (reference sequence). This CDR3 contains 15 residues. The CDR3 spells CASSSGTGANEKLFF. CDR3 DNA: TGTGCCAGCAGTTCAGGGACCGGGGCTAATGAAAAACTGTTTTTT.

Many counts were recorded for this clonotype. The chain has TRBV5-1 and TRBJ1-3; D perhaps matches TRBD1 (5 bases). V lost 4 bases to trimming and J lost 0 bases, with 17 bases between them. The CDR3 covers 17 residues. Germline-derived CDR1 and CDR2 are SGHRS and YFSETQ. The CDR3 region is CASSPGYRPASGNTIYF. CDR3 nucleotide sequence: TGCGCCAGCAGCCCAGGCTACAGGCCTGCCTCTGGAAACACCATATATTTT. The complete variable domain, with remaining parts taken from reference TRBV5-1 and TRBJ1-3, reads KAGVTQTPRYLIKTRGQQVTLSCSPISGHRSVSWYQQTPGQGLQFLFEYFSETQRNKGNFPGRFSGRQFSNSRSEMNVSTLELGDSALYLCASSPGYRPASGNTIYFGEGSWLTVV.

This clonotype showed up just a few times. The chain links TRBV4-3 to TRBJ1-6; D is ambiguous. Per the germline V gene, CDR1 is LGHNA and CDR2 is YSLEER. This CDR3 contains 15 residues. V was pared by 2 bases and J by 5 bases, with 10 bases between. CDR3 DNA: TGCGCCAGCAGCCAACGGCAGGCCCATAATTCACCCCTCCACTTT. Its protein is CASSQRQAHNSPLHF.

The chain carries TRBV3-1 and TRBJ2-2; perhaps TRBD1 as D (6 bases). Trimming removed 2 bases at V and 7 bases at J, with 17 bases between. The CDR3 runs 16 residues. Per germline, CDR1 LGHDT and CDR2 YNNKEL (reference sequence). In DNA form, the CDR3 reads TGTGCCAGCAGCCAATTGCTAGGACAGTCCGTCGGGGAGCTGTTTTTT. It translates to CASSQLLGQSVGELFF. Full variable domain (remainder filled in from reference TRBV3-1 and TRBJ2-2): DTAVSQTPKYLVTQMGNDKSIKCEQNLGHDTMYWYKQDSKKFLKIMFSYNNKELIINETVPNRFSPKSPDKAHLNLHINSLELGDSAVYFCASSQLLGQSVGELFFGEGSRLTVL.